The 10 T cell receptor beta chains below come from one sample, sequenced in a study of OX40 agonist ivuxolimab in advanced cancers. Using immunoSEQ multiplex PCR, the repertoire was profiled, and TCRdb retains in-frame clones only, with some absent. In the table there are roughly 14,000 clones, 82% of which are singletons. Sequencing was performed on CD4+ or CD8+ T cells sorted from blood, taken in a trial of the OX40 agonist ivuxolimab. The source is an adult with an advanced solid tumor such as melanoma, head and neck, liver or kidney cancer.

The chain recombines TRBV6-1 with TRBJ1-5; maybe TRBD1 (6 bases). The CDR3 is 14 residues long. CDR1 is MNHNS, CDR2 SASEGT, per germline. The V and J ends lost 6 bases and 2 bases respectively, with 11 bases between them. The CDR3 sequence: CASSLRGGNQPQHF. DNA of the CDR3: TGTGCCAGCAGCCTCAGGGGCGGCAATCAGCCCCAGCATTTT.

In this sample, this clone turned up a few times. The chain employs TRBV27 and TRBJ1-2; TRBD1 agrees at 9 bases. This CDR3 spans 16 amino acids. Unmatched junction bases numbered 11, after V lost 6 bases and J lost 3 bases. Germline CDR1 reads MNHEY; CDR2 reads SMNVEV (reference sequence). The CDR3 sequence is CASSDVTGTGYYGYTF. The CDR3 coding sequence is TGTGCCAGCAGCGACGTTACCGGGACAGGGTACTATGGCTACACCTTC.

Only one count was recorded for this clone. Here the CDR3 reads CASSPGHMAYEQYF. CDR3 nucleotide sequence: TGTGCCAGCAGCCCGGGACACATGGCCTACGAGCAGTACTTC. The rearrangement joins TRBV6-5 to TRBJ2-7, with D possibly matching TRBD1 (6 bases). There are 14 residues in the CDR3. Germline CDR1 MNHEY, CDR2 SVGAGI. Trimming removed 6 bases at V and 2 bases at J, with 14 bases between.

This clone was seen once. The chain employs TRBV19 and TRBJ1-3, with a possible D match to TRBD1 (6 bases). Germline CDR1 and CDR2: LNHDA and SQIVND (reference sequence). The CDR3 covers 13 residues. Trimming removed 7 bases from V and 8 bases from J, with 15 bases in between. CDR3 amino acids: CASTSRGMDTIYF. The CDR3 nucleotides are TGTGCCAGTACCTCGAGGGGGATGGACACCATATATTTT.

The chain joins TRBV30 to TRBJ2-3; D not certain. V lost 4 bases and J 5 bases, leaving 19 bases between the germline ends. There are 15 residues in the CDR3. CDR1 and CDR2 (germline): GTSNPN, SVGIG (reference sequence). In DNA form, the CDR3 reads TGTGCCTGGACACAACCAGGCAAGGGAATAGATACGCAGTATTTT. Translating it yields CAWTQPGKGIDTQYF.

The V gene is TRBV11-2, the J gene TRBJ2-7, with unresolved D. From germline, CDR1 is SGHAT and CDR2 FQNNGV. V was trimmed by 1 base and J by 7 bases, leaving 8 bases between them. The CDR3 is made up of 12 amino acids. As DNA, the CDR3 is TGTGCCAGCAGCTTAGTCTCGGTAGAGCAGTACTTC. As protein: CASSLVSVEQYF.

The chain recombines TRBV6-4 with TRBJ2-7; no definite D call. Trimming cost V 6 bases and J 1 base, with 28 bases left between them. CDR3 length equals 19 residues. Germline V lookup: CDR1 MRHNA, CDR2 SNTAGT. The CDR3 loop reads CASSDGCGMTKPSSYEQYF. In DNA form, the CDR3 reads TGTGCCAGCAGCGACGGGTGTGGCATGACCAAACCCTCGTCCTACGAGCAGTACTTC.

By sample fraction, this clone is medium-sized. The gene calls are TRBV7-8 and TRBJ1-2; D is undetermined. The V and J ends lost 4 bases and 6 bases respectively, with 18 bases between them. There are 15 residues in the CDR3. Germline V gene data show CDR1 as SGHVS and CDR2 as FQNEAQ. The CDR3 DNA reads as TGTGCCAGCAGCTCCTCCGAGCCTGGGCAGGATGGCTACACCTTC. Amino acid sequence: CASSSSEPGQDGYTF.

This sequence joins TRBV11-2 and TRBJ2-7; D gene ambiguous. The CDR3 has 17 residues. V lost 1 base to trimming and J lost 4 bases, with 20 bases between them. CDR1 is SGHAT, CDR2 FQNNGV, per germline. DNA of the CDR3: TGTGCCAGCAGCTTAGTCACGACTCGCTCTTCGCAGTACGAGCAGTACTTC. Its translation is CASSLVTTRSSQYEQYF.

The V and J genes are TRBV2 and TRBJ2-1, with 8 bases aligning to TRBD1. The CDR3 is 14 residues long. V shed 9 bases, J shed 7 bases, and the junction held 11 bases outside the gene matches. CDR1 is SNHLY, CDR2 FYNNEI, per germline. This chain's CDR3 is CAREGTGLSNEQFF. DNA for the CDR3: TGTGCCAGAGAGGGGACAGGCCTTAGTAATGAGCAGTTCTTC.